The entry that follows covers one T cell receptor (beta chain) sequence. The data were taken from a study of blood T cells in healthy people across ages. Together with a sample-barcoded 5' primer, a J-beta primer mix was included in a second PCR lasting about 6 to 11 cycles. MiXCR, applied by TCRdb to the 5' RACE reads, yields one record per CDR3 protein. This sample has about 700,000 distinct CDR3 sequences; roughly 32% occur once, and the top ten carry roughly 15%. Sequenced material: blood. This clonotype originated in a woman at least 80 years old in good health.

The CDR3 sequence is CASSKEKGVGTGDDYNSPLHF. The CDR3 bases are TGTGCCAGCAGCAAAGAGAAAGGTGTCGGGACAGGAGATGACTATAATTCACCCCTCCACTTT. The chain couples TRBV21-1 to TRBJ1-6; the D segment call TRBD1 is taken from the table without a DNA check. TRBV21-1 is marked as a pseudogene. The CDR3 length is 21 residues.